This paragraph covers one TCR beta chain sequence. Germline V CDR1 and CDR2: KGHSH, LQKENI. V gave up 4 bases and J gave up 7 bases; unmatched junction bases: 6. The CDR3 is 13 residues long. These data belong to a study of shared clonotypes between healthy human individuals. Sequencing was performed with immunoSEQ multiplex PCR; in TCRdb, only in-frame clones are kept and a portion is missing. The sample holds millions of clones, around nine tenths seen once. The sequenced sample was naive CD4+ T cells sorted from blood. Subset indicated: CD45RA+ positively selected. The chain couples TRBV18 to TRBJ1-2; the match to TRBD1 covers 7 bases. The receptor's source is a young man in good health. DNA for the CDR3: TGTGCCAGCTCACTACCGACAGGGATTGGCTACACCTTC. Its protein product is CASSLPTGIGYTF. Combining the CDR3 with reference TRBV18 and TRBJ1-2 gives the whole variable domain NAGVMQNPRHLVRRRGQEARLRCSPMKGHSHVYWYRQLPEEGLKFMVYLQKENIIDESGMPKERFSAEFPKEGPSILRIQQVVRGDSAAYFCASSLPTGIGYTFGSGTRLTVV.